Each of the 16 T cell receptor beta chains below was sequenced from the same sample in a study of cytomegalovirus exposure and HLA in healthy donors. The PCR used 60 Vbeta and 13 Jbeta primers. Profiled with immunoSEQ multiplex PCR; TCRdb holds only in-frame clones, not every one. Its table lists 150,000 or so clones. Material: PBMCs. These receptor sequences come from a woman aged 45-65 years in good health and CMV-seronegative.

The chain is built from TRBV6-5 and TRBJ2-7; 7 bases map to TRBD2. J gave up 3 bases and V 2 bases, and 4 bases lay outside the gene matches. Germline CDR1 reads MNHEY; CDR2 reads SVGAGI. This CDR3 is built from 14 residues. CDR3 sequence: CASSYEQRGYEQYF. CDR3 coding DNA: TGTGCCAGCAGTTACGAGCAGCGGGGCTACGAGCAGTACTTC.

The rearrangement links TRBV28 to TRBJ2-5; 9 nucleotides line up with TRBD1. Germline-derived CDR1 and CDR2 are MDHEN and SYDVKM. CDR3 length: 14 residues. V lost 5 bases to trimming and J lost 5 bases; unmatched junction nucleotides: 6. CDR3 amino acids: CASSRTGGWETQYF. For the CDR3, the DNA is TGTGCCAGCAGTCGTACAGGGGGCTGGGAGACCCAGTACTTC.

The chain joins TRBV28 to TRBJ2-7, with D perhaps TRBD1 (6 bases). In germline, CDR1 is MDHEN, CDR2 SYDVKM. Between the trimmed V and J ends, which lost 5 bases and 5 bases, there was a span of 13 bases. This CDR3 contains 13 residues. CDR3 amino acids: CASSVQGRHEQYF. CDR3 nucleotides: TGTGCCAGCAGTGTACAGGGAAGGCACGAGCAGTACTTC.

The chain is built from TRBV6-6 and TRBJ1-5; D uncertain. Trimming removed 0 bases at V and 4 bases at J, with 4 bases between. The CDR3 has 13 amino acids. Germline loops: CDR1 MNHNY, CDR2 SVGAGI (reference sequence). In DNA, the CDR3 is TGTGCCAGCAGTTACTCGACAAATCAGCCCCAGCATTTT. It codes for CASSYSTNQPQHF.

CDR3 in amino acids: CASSEEDRGSNQPQHF. CDR3 coding DNA: TGTGCCAGTAGTGAGGAGGACAGGGGAAGCAATCAGCCCCAGCATTTT. The rearrangement joins TRBV19 to TRBJ1-5, with TRBD1 matching 9 bases. Germline CDR1 LNHDA, CDR2 SQIVND (reference sequence). The CDR3 sequence is 16 residues long. The trim removed 5 bases at V and 1 base at J, leaving 6 bases unmatched.

The chain joins TRBV5-1 to TRBJ1-2; D perhaps matches TRBD1 (6 bases). CDR1 and CDR2 (germline): SGHRS, YFSETQ. The CDR3 consists of 14 residues. The V and J ends lost 3 bases and 3 bases respectively, with 12 bases between them. CDR3 DNA sequence: TGCGCCAGCAGCTATCAGGGGACGGACTATGGCTACACCTTC. Amino acids: CASSYQGTDYGYTF.

V usage is TRBV27 and J usage is TRBJ2-7; D is perhaps TRBD2 (5 bases). From germline, CDR1 is MNHEY and CDR2 SMNVEV (reference sequence). This CDR3 is built from 15 residues. The ends were cut back, 3 bases at V and 4 bases at J, with 16 bases in the middle. The CDR3, as DNA: TGTGCCAGCAGTTTGACACGAGGCGGGTTTTACGAGCAGTACTTC. Translating gives CASSLTRGGFYEQYF.

V is TRBV5-5 and J is TRBJ2-1; D gene unclear. V was clipped by 1 base and J by 8 bases, with 4 bases between them. Germline CDR1 reads SGHKS; CDR2 reads YYEKEE (reference sequence). The CDR3 sequence is 11 residues long. CDR3 sequence: CASSLRDEQFF. In DNA, the CDR3 is TGTGCCAGCAGCTTGAGAGATGAGCAGTTCTTC. Full variable domain (outside the CDR3, taken from reference TRBV5-5 and TRBJ2-1): DAGVTQSPTHLIKTRGQQVTLRCSPISGHKSVSWYQQVLGQGPQFIFQYYEKEERGRGNFPDRFSARQFPNYSSELNVNALLLGDSALYLCASSLRDEQFFGPGTRLTVL.

In the case of this clone: Compared with germline, one end of the junction differs, possibly owing to a read error. V gene TRBV4-3 combines with J gene TRBJ2-3; possibly TRBD2 for D (5 bases). Germline values: CDR1 LGHNA, CDR2 YSLEER. The CDR3 has 16 residues. The CDR3 is CAGSQRTASSTDTQYF. For the CDR3, the DNA is TGCGCCGGCAGCCAGAGGACTGCTTCTAGCACAGATACGCAGTATTTT.

V and J are TRBV5-6 and TRBJ2-1; 9 bases are shared with TRBD2. Germline loops: CDR1 SGHDT, CDR2 YYEEEE. V shed 4 bases, J shed 0 bases, and the junction held 8 bases outside the gene matches. This CDR3 spans 17 amino acids. In DNA, the CDR3 is TGTGCCAGCAGCGTCACATATAGCGGGAGCTCCTACAATGAGCAGTTCTTC. Translated, it gives CASSVTYSGSSYNEQFF. Looking up the rest from reference TRBV5-6 and TRBJ2-1 gives the full variable domain: DAGVTQSPTHLIKTRGQQVTLRCSPKSGHDTVSWYQQALGQGPQFIFQYYEEEERQRGNFPDRFSGHQFPNYSSELNVNALLLGDSALYLCASSVTYSGSSYNEQFFGPGTRLTVL.

The chain links TRBV7-6 to TRBJ1-1; the D is unclear. The germline V gene encodes CDR1 SGHVS and CDR2 FNYEAQ. The germline V and J ends were trimmed by 6 bases and 3 bases, with 11 bases remaining between them. The CDR3 loop spans 13 amino acids. The CDR3 protein is CASSVRTDTEAFF. The CDR3 DNA sequence: TGTGCCAGCAGTGTACGAACAGACACTGAAGCTTTCTTT.

The gene calls are TRBV30 and TRBJ1-5; D not certain. Between the trimmed V and J ends, which lost 0 bases and 5 bases, there was a span of 8 bases. The CDR3 spans 13 residues. Germline CDR1 and CDR2: GTSNPN and SVGIG (reference sequence). The CDR3 sequence: CAWSVAPDQPQHF. Here the CDR3 DNA reads TGTGCCTGGAGTGTAGCCCCCGATCAGCCCCAGCATTTT.

The genes are TRBV4-2 and TRBJ2-1; TRBD2 matches 8 bases. CDR3 length: 16 residues. After removal of 5 bases from V and 5 bases from J, the junction contained 11 bases not matched to a gene. Germline-derived CDR1 and CDR2 are LGHNA and YNFKEQ. The CDR3 coding sequence is TGTGCCAGCAGCTTAAGTCGGGTCGGGAGGGACAATGAGCAGTTCTTC. This sequence encodes CASSLSRVGRDNEQFF.

V usage is TRBV6-5 and J usage is TRBJ2-6, with 11 bases that match TRBD2. Per the germline V gene, CDR1 is MNHEY and CDR2 is SVGAGI. The J segment lost 2 bases and the V segment lost 8 bases, leaving 2 bases of the junction unmatched. The CDR3 totals 15 residues. The DNA of the CDR3 is TGTGCCAGCCTAGCGGGAGGAGCTGGGGCCAACGTCCTGACTTTC. Amino acid sequence: CASLAGGAGANVLTF.

The V call is TRBV4-2, the J call TRBJ2-7; 9 bases map to TRBD2. V lost 4 bases and J lost 3; bases outside the gene matches: 4. From germline, CDR1 is LGHNA and CDR2 YNFKEQ. This CDR3 is built from 14 residues. In nucleotides, the CDR3 is TGTGCCAGCAGCCTTGCGGGGGGGGACTACGAGCAGTACTTC. Its translation is CASSLAGGDYEQYF.

This sequence joins TRBV9 and TRBJ2-2; 8 bases match TRBD2. The CDR3 covers 17 residues. Germline V CDR1 and CDR2: SGDLS, YYNGEE. V was pared by 4 bases and J by 4 bases, with 12 bases of the junction left unmatched. CDR3 residues: CASSSIISGTGTGELFF. The DNA of the CDR3 is TGTGCCAGCAGCTCTATAATTAGCGGGACCGGCACCGGGGAGCTGTTTTTT.